A single T cell receptor beta chain is shown here with its context. This specimen belongs to a study of blood T cell repertoires in COVID-19. Germline loops: CDR1 SGHRS, CDR2 YFSETQ. V shed 4 bases, J shed 8 bases, and the junction held 8 bases outside the gene matches. The CDR3 extends over 13 amino acids. Original processing methods: Quantification of nucleated cells was approximated via reference gene primer amplification. This table comes from immunoSEQ multiplex PCR, and its TCRdb copy is limited to in-frame clones, with some not included. V and J calls and clone size are copied from that table; D and trimming were computed from the DNA. Found here are about 200,000 clones, more than 80% of them singletons; the top ten hold about 8.8%.

The sequenced sample consisted of PBMCs or T cells enriched from blood (not recorded which). The sequence came from a woman under 30 who had recovered from COVID-19. The V and J genes are TRBV5-1 and TRBJ1-2; 7 bases line up with TRBD1. CDR3 nucleotides: TGCGCCAGCAGCCCCGGGGACAGCGTAGGCTACACCTTC. Its protein product is CASSPGDSVGYTF.